These 21 T cell receptor beta chains came from one sample sequenced in a study of blood T cell repertoires in COVID-19. TCRdb's copy holds only in-frame clones and misses some; the assay was immunoSEQ multiplex PCR. The data hold 250,000 to 350,000 clones, with 70% to 90% observed a single time. Sequenced: PBMCs or T cells enriched from blood (not recorded which). These receptors were obtained from a woman in her twenties or thirties who had recovered from COVID-19.

The chain uses TRBV3-1 (or the pseudogene TRBV3-2) and TRBJ1-2, with 7 bases identical to TRBD1. The germline V gene encodes CDR1 LGHDT and CDR2 YNNKEL (reference sequence). V was clipped by 6 bases and J by 4 bases; unmatched bases: 8. This CDR3 has 14 residues. CDR3 coding DNA: TGTGCCAGCAGACATGCGGGACAGACCTATGGCTACACCTTC. Its translation is CASRHAGQTYGYTF.

The V gene is TRBV10-3, the J gene TRBJ2-5, with D unresolved. The CDR3 length is 12 residues. Germline V gene data show CDR1 as ENHRY and CDR2 as SYGVKD. V was pared by 4 bases and J by 2 bases, with 5 bases between. Written as DNA, the CDR3 is TGTGCCATCAGTGCGGAGCAAGAGACCCAGTACTTC. It is translated as CAISAEQETQYF.

The J gene is TRBJ2-3, the V gene TRBV19; 11 nucleotides agree with TRBD2. From germline, CDR1 is LNHDA and CDR2 SQIVND (reference sequence). This CDR3 comprises 16 residues. The V and J ends lost 5 bases and 2 bases, in that order; junction bases with no gene match: 6. The CDR3 DNA reads TGTGCCAGTAGTCCCCTAGCGGGGGGCTACACAGATACGCAGTATTTT. This translates into CASSPLAGGYTDTQYF.

The chain employs TRBV30 and TRBJ1-5; a possible D gene is TRBD1 (5 bases). The germline gives CDR1 GTSNPN, CDR2 SVGIG (reference sequence). This CDR3 is 12 amino acids long. Trimming took off 5 bases at V and 4 bases at J, with 9 bases between the two ends. CDR3 residues: CAWEQDNQPQHF. In DNA form, the CDR3 reads TGTGCCTGGGAACAGGATAATCAGCCCCAGCATTTT. Supplemented by reference TRBV30 and TRBJ1-5, the full variable domain reads SQTIHQWPATLVQPVGSPLSLECTVEGTSNPNLYWYRQAAGRGLQLLFYSVGIGQISSEVPQNLSASRPQDRQFILSSKKLLLSDSGFYLCAWEQDNQPQHFGDGTRLSIL.

This clone occurred a few times. The V call is TRBV7-3, the J call TRBJ2-7, with 8 nucleotides matching TRBD2. Per germline, CDR1 SGHTA and CDR2 FQGTGA. V was clipped by 4 bases and J by 2 bases; unmatched bases: 4. CDR3 length: 14 residues. CDR3 sequence (DNA): TGTGCCAGCAGCTCGTTAGCGGGGCCCTACGAGCAGTACTTC. The encoded protein is CASSSLAGPYEQYF.

This clone appeared once. This chain connects TRBV4-3 to TRBJ1-1; D ambiguous. The CDR3 sequence is 13 residues long. V was trimmed by 3 bases and J by 1 base, leaving 6 bases between them. CDR1 and CDR2 (germline): LGHNA, YSLEER. The CDR3 is CASSQIQNTEAFF. DNA of the CDR3: TGCGCCAGCAGCCAGATACAGAACACTGAAGCTTTCTTT.

The chain combines TRBV5-1 with TRBJ1-1; D is uncertain. V dropped 4 bases and J dropped 4 bases, with 11 bases sitting between them. CDR3 length: 13 residues. CDR1 is SGHRS and CDR2 is YFSETQ in the germline V gene. CDR3 protein: CASSTTEVTEAFF. CDR3 in DNA: TGCGCCAGCAGCACAACCGAGGTCACTGAAGCTTTCTTT.

The rearrangement uses TRBV25-1 and TRBJ2-7, with TRBD2 matching over 8 bases. The CDR3 extends over 14 amino acids. The V gene end was trimmed by 10 bases and the J gene end by 4 bases; junction bases not matched to a gene: 12. Per the germline V gene, CDR1 is MGHDK and CDR2 is SYGVNS. The CDR3 DNA reads as TGTGCCATCCCGGGAGGGAAAAGGAGGTACGAGCAGTACTTC. Translating it yields CAIPGGKRRYEQYF.

The rearrangement links TRBV6-5 to TRBJ2-3, with D possibly being TRBD1 (6 bases). This CDR3 is built from 14 residues. V was pared by 6 bases and J by 2 bases, with 12 bases between. Germline V gene lookup returns CDR1 MNHEY and CDR2 SVGAGI. CDR3 in amino acids: CASRPQGLTDTQYF. The CDR3 DNA reads as TGTGCCAGCAGACCACAGGGTCTCACAGATACGCAGTATTTT.

The chain combines TRBV3-1 (or the pseudogene TRBV3-2) with TRBJ1-1, with a possible D match to TRBD1 (6 bases). CDR3 size: 17 residues. V dropped 5 bases and J dropped 0 bases, with 19 bases sitting between them. CDR1 LGHDT and CDR2 YNNKEL come from the germline V gene (reference sequence). CDR3 sequence: CASSEGTRQALNTEAFF. CDR3 bases: TGTGCCAGCAGCGAAGGGACGAGACAGGCCCTGAACACTGAAGCTTTCTTT.

The CDR3 DNA reads TGTGCCAGCAGCCAAGACTCTAGCAATCAGCCCCAGCATTTT. Protein: CASSQDSSNQPQHF. The chain carries TRBV4-2 and TRBJ1-5; D is unresolved. V was trimmed by 0 bases and J by 0 bases, leaving 3 bases between them. The CDR3 is made up of 14 amino acids. The V gene's germline CDR1 is LGHNA and CDR2 YNFKEQ.

This clone has a handful of counts. The rearrangement joins TRBV30 to TRBJ1-2; 8 nucleotides match TRBD1. V dropped 0 bases and J dropped 2; count of bases not matched to a gene: 5. This CDR3 contains 15 residues. Germline CDR1 reads GTSNPN; CDR2 reads SVGIG (reference sequence). The CDR3 nucleotides read TGTGCCTGGAGTGTGATGACAGGGGCGAACTATGGCTACACCTTC. Translated: CAWSVMTGANYGYTF.

This rearrangement joins TRBV21-1 to TRBJ1-4; TRBD1 is taken as the D call from the table, unchecked against the DNA. TRBV21-1 is annotated as a pseudogene. This CDR3 is 15 amino acids long. CDR3 in DNA: TGTGCCAGCACCCCACGGGGGGACAGGGCTGAAAAACTGTTTTTT. Protein sequence: CASTPRGDRAEKLFF.

The DNA of the CDR3 is TGTGCCACCAGTGATCCCCGGGACTCTGGAAACACCATATATTTT. This sequence encodes CATSDPRDSGNTIYF. The rearrangement joins TRBV24-1 to TRBJ1-3; D is uncertain. There are 15 residues in the CDR3. V was clipped by 3 bases and J by 0 bases, with 8 bases between them. Germline assignment: CDR1 KGHDR and CDR2 SFDVKD.

This chain uses TRBV19 with TRBJ2-3; possible D gene TRBD2, 6 bases. V lost 10 bases to trimming and J lost 1 base, with 15 bases between them. This CDR3 spans 14 amino acids. Germline CDR1 reads LNHDA; CDR2 reads SQIVND (reference sequence). The CDR3 spells CATGGQLGTDTQYF. Here the CDR3 DNA reads TGTGCCACTGGAGGGCAATTGGGCACAGATACGCAGTATTTT.

The chain joins TRBV30 to TRBJ1-4, with D maybe TRBD1 (6 bases). V lost 0 bases to trimming and J lost 0 bases, with 11 bases between them. CDR1 is GTSNPN, CDR2 SVGIG, per germline (reference sequence). The CDR3 consists of 16 residues. CDR3: CAWSVQGSATNEKLFF. CDR3 nucleotide sequence: TGTGCCTGGAGTGTACAGGGCTCTGCAACTAATGAAAAACTGTTTTTT.

The genes are TRBV5-1 and TRBJ2-5; D remains ambiguous. The V end was cut by 1 base, the J end by 4 bases, with 17 bases between. The germline CDR1 and CDR2 sequences are SGHRS and YFSETQ. The CDR3 consists of 16 residues. CDR3 in amino acids: CASSLRELYRAETQYF. The CDR3 bases are TGCGCCAGCAGCTTGCGTGAGCTGTATCGCGCAGAGACCCAGTACTTC.

The chain links TRBV20-1 to TRBJ1-2; D is perhaps TRBD1 (6 bases). The germline V gene has CDR1 DFQATT and CDR2 SNEGSKA (reference sequence). Trimming left V 3 bases short and J 3 bases short, with 11 bases between. The CDR3 sequence is 13 residues long. As DNA, the CDR3 is TGCAGTGCTAGTTTCCCAGGGGACTATGGCTACACCTTC. This sequence encodes CSASFPGDYGYTF.

A word on this clone: The junction does not match germline at one end; this may be a read error. The CDR3 DNA sequence: TGTGCCAGCAGCCTAGGACAAGATGGCTACACCTTC. Protein: CASSLGQDGYTF. The chain has TRBV13 and TRBJ1-2; D may be TRBD1 (5 bases). CDR3 length: 12 amino acids. Germline loops: CDR1 PRHDT, CDR2 FYEKMQ (reference sequence). Filled out from reference TRBV13 and TRBJ1-2, the complete variable domain reads AAGVIQSPRHLIKEKRETATLKCYPIPRHDTVYWYQQGPGQDPQFLISFYEKMQSDKGSIPDRFSAQQFSDYHSELNMSSLELGDSALYFCASSLGQDGYTFGSGTRLTVV.

This chain connects TRBV7-2 to TRBJ1-2; D might be TRBD1 (5 bases). V was shortened by 1 base and J by 3 bases, with 12 bases between the two germline ends. This CDR3 contains 15 residues. Germline V gene data show CDR1 as SGHTA and CDR2 as FQGNSA. The CDR3 spells CASSLDGRGDYGYTF. The CDR3 nucleotides are TGTGCCAGCAGCTTAGACGGGAGGGGTGACTATGGCTACACCTTC.

In its sample, this clone was seen once. V gene TRBV4-1 combines with J gene TRBJ2-1; TRBD1 aligns across 9 bases. Germline V gene lookup returns CDR1 MGHRA and CDR2 YSYEKL. The length of the CDR3 is 17 residues. J was trimmed by 1 base and V by 3 bases; bases with no gene match: 7. Written as DNA, the CDR3 is TGCGCCAGCAGCCAGTGGGACAGGGCGGATTCCTACAATGAGCAGTTCTTC. Protein sequence: CASSQWDRADSYNEQFF.